The T cell receptor (beta chain) described here comes from a study of blood T cell repertoires in COVID-19. Turning to the study itself: Material from acute and convalescent COVID-19 was sourced from the United States, Italy and Spain. In each case, the material was cDNA or gDNA derived from T cells, B-cell-depleted T cells, or PBMCs.

The repertoire was sequenced with immunoSEQ multiplex PCR; TCRdb's copy has only in-frame clones and lacks some. In the table there are roughly 260,000 clones, approximately 79% of which are singletons. The sequenced material came from peripheral blood. The receptor comes from a woman aged 80 or older with active or convalescent COVID-19.

The DNA for the CDR3 is TGTGCCAGCAGTACACAGGGTAGACAGCCCCAGCATTTT. Translating it yields CASSTQGRQPQHF. This chain joins TRBV6-2 or TRBV6-3 and TRBJ1-5; TRBD1 might be the D (6 bases). This CDR3 has 13 residues. Germline values: CDR1 MNHEY, CDR2 SVGEGT. The ends were cut back, 5 bases at V and 7 bases at J, with 12 bases in the middle.